This entry lists 13 T cell receptor beta chains sequenced from one sample in a study of T cells in Graves' hyperthyroidism and ophthalmopathy. The CDR3 regions of TCR beta were amplified from RNA transcripts. The HTBI primer set drove a first-round RT-PCR of the TCR CDR3. TCRdb used MiXCR to reprocess the multiplex PCR reads, holding one entry per CDR3 protein. The table shows some 550,000 distinct CDR3 sequences, with more than 15% occurring only once. The sample was blood. The receptors derive from a woman between 40 and 50 years old with Graves' ophthalmopathy.

This clonotype was counted once. The J gene is TRBJ2-1, the V gene TRBV27; 8 nucleotides line up with TRBD2. In germline, CDR1 is MNHEY, CDR2 SMNVEV (reference sequence). The trim removed 0 bases at V and 10 bases at J, leaving 2 bases unmatched. The CDR3 has 13 residues. CDR3 sequence (DNA): TGTGCCAGCAGTTTATCTGCTAGCGGGGAGCAGTTCTTC. Its translation: CASSLSASGEQFF.

The J gene is TRBJ2-7, the V gene TRBV18; D unresolved. The germline V and J ends were trimmed by 2 bases and 0 bases, with 17 bases remaining between them. The V gene's germline CDR1 is KGHSH and CDR2 LQKENI. CDR3 length: 17 residues. The CDR3 DNA is TGTGCCAGCTCACCATCTCATTACGCGGCAAGCTCCTACGAGCAGTACTTC. Translated: CASSPSHYAASSYEQYF.

This clonotype was seen at least ten times. This sequence joins TRBV28 and TRBJ2-7; 11 bases line up with TRBD1. This CDR3 region has 15 residues. The germline CDR1 and CDR2 sequences are MDHEN and SYDVKM. V dropped 4 bases and J dropped 2; count of bases not matched to a gene: 4. DNA of the CDR3: TGTGCCAGCAGTTCCCCGGACAGGGGGCCCTACGAGCAGTACTTC. It yields the protein CASSSPDRGPYEQYF.

CDR3 amino acids: CSVEPAGNRRYTF. Here the CDR3 DNA reads TGCAGCGTTGAGCCGGCGGGGAATAGACGCTACACCTTC. This sequence joins TRBV29-1 and TRBJ1-2; D gene unclear. Germline V gene lookup returns CDR1 SQVTM and CDR2 ANQGSEA. The ends were cut back, 3 bases at V and 9 bases at J, with 17 bases in the middle. This CDR3 spans 13 amino acids.

In this sample, this clonotype turned up a few times. The chain employs TRBV19 and TRBJ1-1, with 9 bases fitting TRBD1. CDR3 length: 15 residues. V dropped 6 bases and J dropped 2; count of bases not matched to a gene: 7. The germline CDR1 and CDR2 sequences are LNHDA and SQIVND (reference sequence). CDR3 sequence reads: CASSGTGIINTEAFF. CDR3 DNA sequence: TGTGCCAGTAGCGGGACAGGGATTATTAACACTGAAGCTTTCTTT.

The gene calls are TRBV7-3 and TRBJ2-7, with D uncertain. The germline gives CDR1 SGHTA, CDR2 FQGTGA. Trimming cost V 1 base and J 3 bases, with 7 bases left between them. This CDR3 has 13 residues. CDR3: CASSLNPDYEQYF. In DNA form, the CDR3 reads TGTGCCAGCAGCTTAAACCCAGACTACGAGCAGTACTTC.

This clonotype showed up just a few times. The gene calls are TRBV6-4 and TRBJ1-1, with 7 bases matching TRBD1. In germline, CDR1 is MRHNA, CDR2 SNTAGT. The CDR3 is 15 residues long. After removal of 3 bases from V and 5 bases from J, the junction contained 9 bases not matched to a gene. CDR3 coding DNA: TGTGCCAGCAGTGAATCGCCAGGGGGAAGGACTGAAGCTTTCTTT. It codes for CASSESPGGRTEAFF.

This clonotype was seen a few times. V and J are TRBV12-3 or TRBV12-4 and TRBJ2-1; the D gene could be TRBD1 or TRBD2 (5 bases each). The CDR3 length is 14 residues. V shed 4 bases and J shed 6 bases, with 13 bases lying between them. The CDR3 spells CASSWGPHFNEQFF. The CDR3, as DNA: TGTGCCAGCAGTTGGGGACCCCACTTCAATGAGCAGTTCTTC.

The chain joins TRBV7-2 to TRBJ2-5, with TRBD2 identical over 8 bases. Per germline, CDR1 SGHTA and CDR2 FQGNSA. This CDR3 comprises 15 residues. The V and J ends lost 1 base and 4 bases, in that order; junction bases with no gene match: 5. The CDR3 DNA is TGTGCCAGCAGCTTAGGGCGGGGGGCCAGAGAGACCCAGTACTTC. Encoded protein: CASSLGRGARETQYF.

This clonotype was observed many times. V and J are TRBV11-2 and TRBJ2-3; 8 positions match TRBD2. Germline values: CDR1 SGHAT, CDR2 FQNNGV. The V gene end was trimmed by 5 bases and the J gene end by 5 bases; junction bases not matched to a gene: 21. The CDR3 runs to 19 residues. CDR3 bases: TGTGCCAGCAGCAAATACCTGGGACTAGGGAGTAGATCCTTAGATACGCAGTATTTT. The encoded protein is CASSKYLGLGSRSLDTQYF.

In its sample, this clonotype was seen many times. The rearrangement links TRBV10-2 to TRBJ2-7; 7 nucleotides match TRBD2. CDR3 length equals 16 residues. Trimming took 4 bases from V and 2 from J; bases not matched to a gene: 11. Per germline, CDR1 WSHSY and CDR2 SAAADI. DNA for the CDR3: TGCGCCAGCAGTGGCTGGGTGGCGGGAGCCGCCTACGAGCAGTACTTC. Translating it yields CASSGWVAGAAYEQYF.

The gene calls are TRBV6-5 and TRBJ1-1; the match to TRBD1 covers 7 bases. Germline V gives CDR1 MNHEY, CDR2 SVGAGI. Trimming at V came to 2 bases and at J to 4 bases, leaving 10 bases not matched to a gene. CDR3 length: 16 residues. CDR3 bases: TGTGCCAGCAGTTACAGGGCAGGGGGGGGTCCCACTGAAGCTTTCTTT. Translation gives CASSYRAGGGPTEAFF.

The J gene is TRBJ2-5, the V gene TRBV6-5; 14 nucleotides align to TRBD2. This CDR3 comprises 17 residues. The germline gives CDR1 MNHEY, CDR2 SVGAGI. The V gene end was trimmed by 2 bases and the J gene end by 6 bases; junction bases not matched to a gene: 8. The chain's CDR3 is CASSYGAGTSGSKTQYF. DNA of the CDR3: TGTGCCAGCAGTTACGGGGCCGGGACTAGCGGGAGTAAGACCCAGTACTTC.